The clone carrying this T cell receptor (beta chain) was seen only a few times. Original handling: Estimates of nucleated cell counts were drawn from the amplification of reference gene primers. Using immunoSEQ multiplex PCR, the repertoire was profiled, and TCRdb retains in-frame clones only, with some absent. That table furnishes V, J and clone size, whereas the DNA furnished D and trimming. This table has 30,000 to 40,000 clones, 88% appearing once. This sample was included in a study of blood T cell repertoires in COVID-19. Study in general: Samples of COVID-19 (acute and convalescent) were obtained from the United States, Italy and Spain. The cDNA or gDNA used as material had been derived from T cells, B-cell-depleted T cells, or PBMCs.

Germline CDR1 is LNHDA and CDR2 is SQIVND (reference sequence). The V and J ends lost 7 bases and 11 bases respectively, with 21 bases between them. The CDR3 runs 14 residues. This TCR was sampled from a man aged 70 or older with active COVID-19. The sequenced sample consisted of peripheral blood. The V and J genes are TRBV19 and TRBJ1-5; D might be TRBD1 (5 bases). CDR3 region: CASNRGDAGRAQHF. The CDR3, as DNA: TGTGCCAGTAACCGCGGGGACGCTGGCAGGGCCCAGCATTTT.